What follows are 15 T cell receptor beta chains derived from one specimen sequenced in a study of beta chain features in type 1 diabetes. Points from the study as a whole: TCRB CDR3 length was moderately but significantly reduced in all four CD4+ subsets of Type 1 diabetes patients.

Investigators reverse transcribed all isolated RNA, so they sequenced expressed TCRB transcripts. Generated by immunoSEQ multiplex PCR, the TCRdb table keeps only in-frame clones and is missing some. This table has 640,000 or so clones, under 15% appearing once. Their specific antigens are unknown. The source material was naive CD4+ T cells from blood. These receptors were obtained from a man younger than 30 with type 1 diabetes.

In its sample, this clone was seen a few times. The CDR3 DNA reads TGCAGCGTTGAAGACAGGGGGCCTGACTATGGCTACACCTTC. Translating gives CSVEDRGPDYGYTF. The V and J genes are TRBV29-1 and TRBJ1-2, with 8 bases aligning to TRBD1. Germline CDR1 SQVTM, CDR2 ANQGSEA. J was trimmed by 3 bases and V by 0 bases; bases with no gene match: 3. The CDR3 consists of 14 residues.

CDR3 DNA sequence: TGTGCCAGCAGTTTGAAGTTTGCGGGGGGGCCGCGGAATGAGCAGTTCTTC. The encoded protein is CASSLKFAGGPRNEQFF. The rearrangement uses TRBV27 and TRBJ2-1; 9 bases align to TRBD2. The V gene's germline CDR1 is MNHEY and CDR2 SMNVEV (reference sequence). This CDR3 is 17 amino acids long. The V gene end was trimmed by 3 bases and the J gene end by 7 bases; junction bases not matched to a gene: 13.

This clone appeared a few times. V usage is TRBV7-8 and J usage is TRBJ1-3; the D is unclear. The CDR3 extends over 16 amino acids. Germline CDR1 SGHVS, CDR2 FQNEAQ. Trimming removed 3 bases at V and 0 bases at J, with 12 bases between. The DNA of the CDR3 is TGTGCCAGCAGCTTTTCAACTTACATCTCTGGAAACACCATATATTTT. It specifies CASSFSTYISGNTIYF. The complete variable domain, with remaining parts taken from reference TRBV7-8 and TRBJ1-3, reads GAGVSQSPRYKVAKRGQDVALRCDPISGHVSLFWYQQALGQGPEFLTYFQNEAQLDKSGLPSDRFFAERPEGSVSTLKIQRTQQEDSAVYLCASSFSTYISGNTIYFGEGSWLTVV.

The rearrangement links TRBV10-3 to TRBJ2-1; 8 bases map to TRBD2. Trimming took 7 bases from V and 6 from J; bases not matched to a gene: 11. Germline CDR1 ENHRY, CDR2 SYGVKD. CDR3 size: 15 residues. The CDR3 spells CAITALERGPNEQFF. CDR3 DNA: TGTGCCATCACTGCGCTTGAGCGGGGGCCCAATGAGCAGTTCTTC.

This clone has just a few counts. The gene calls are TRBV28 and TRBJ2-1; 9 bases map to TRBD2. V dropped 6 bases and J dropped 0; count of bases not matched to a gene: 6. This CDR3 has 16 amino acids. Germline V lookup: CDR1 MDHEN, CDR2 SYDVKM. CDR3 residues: CASRRGRGSSYNEQFF. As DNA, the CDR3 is TGTGCCAGCAGACGCGGGAGGGGGAGCTCCTACAATGAGCAGTTCTTC.

The CDR3 region has the DNA TGTGCCAGCAGCAGGAGCGGGGGCGTCCAAGAGACCCAGTACTTC. As protein: CASSRSGGVQETQYF. The chain recombines TRBV7-9 with TRBJ2-5; TRBD2 matches at 8 bases. In germline, CDR1 is SEHNR, CDR2 FQNEAQ (reference sequence). The CDR3 totals 15 residues. Germline trimming cut 5 bases from V and 1 base from J; bases unmatched to any gene: 6.

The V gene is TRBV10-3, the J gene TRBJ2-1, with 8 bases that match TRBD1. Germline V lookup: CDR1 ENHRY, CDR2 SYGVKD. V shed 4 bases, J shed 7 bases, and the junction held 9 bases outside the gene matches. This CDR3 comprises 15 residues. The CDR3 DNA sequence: TGTGCCATCAGTGCAATGGCAGGGGGCGCGAATGAGCAGTTCTTC. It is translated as CAISAMAGGANEQFF.

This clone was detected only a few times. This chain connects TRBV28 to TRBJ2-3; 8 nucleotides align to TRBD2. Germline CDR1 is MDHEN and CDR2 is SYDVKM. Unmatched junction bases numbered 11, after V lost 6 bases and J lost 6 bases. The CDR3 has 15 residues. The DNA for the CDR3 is TGTGCCAGCAGGCATCACTCGGGGGGGCTGGATACGCAGTATTTT. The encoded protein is CASRHHSGGLDTQYF.

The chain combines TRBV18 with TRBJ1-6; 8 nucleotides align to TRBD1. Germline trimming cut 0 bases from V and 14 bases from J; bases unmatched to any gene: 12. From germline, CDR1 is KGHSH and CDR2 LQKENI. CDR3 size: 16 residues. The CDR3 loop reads CASSPPDRGKIGSLHF. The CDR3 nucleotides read TGTGCCAGCTCACCACCCGACAGGGGAAAAATAGGATCCCTCCACTTT.

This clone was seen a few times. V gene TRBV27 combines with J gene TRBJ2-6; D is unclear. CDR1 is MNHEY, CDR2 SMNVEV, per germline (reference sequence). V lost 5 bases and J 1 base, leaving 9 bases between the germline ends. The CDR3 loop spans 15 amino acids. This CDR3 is CASSRFASGANVLTF. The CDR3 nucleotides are TGTGCCAGCAGTCGGTTTGCTTCTGGGGCCAACGTCCTGACTTTC.

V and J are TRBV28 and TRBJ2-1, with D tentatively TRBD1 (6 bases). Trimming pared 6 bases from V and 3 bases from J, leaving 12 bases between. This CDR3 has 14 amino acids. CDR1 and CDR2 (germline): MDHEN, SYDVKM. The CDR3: CASRHGTLYNEQFF. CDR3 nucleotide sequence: TGTGCCAGCAGACACGGGACACTCTACAATGAGCAGTTCTTC. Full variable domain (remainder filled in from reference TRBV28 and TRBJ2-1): DVKVTQSSRYLVKRTGEKVFLECVQDMDHENMFWYRQDPGLGLRLIYFSYDVKMKEKGDIPEGYSVSREKKERFSLILESASTNQTSMYLCASRHGTLYNEQFFGPGTRLTVL.

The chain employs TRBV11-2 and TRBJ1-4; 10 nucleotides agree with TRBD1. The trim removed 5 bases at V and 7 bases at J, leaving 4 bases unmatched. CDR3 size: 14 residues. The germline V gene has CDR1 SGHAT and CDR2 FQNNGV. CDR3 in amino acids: CASSRQGAGEKLFF. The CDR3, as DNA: TGTGCCAGCAGCCGACAGGGGGCTGGTGAAAAACTGTTTTTT.

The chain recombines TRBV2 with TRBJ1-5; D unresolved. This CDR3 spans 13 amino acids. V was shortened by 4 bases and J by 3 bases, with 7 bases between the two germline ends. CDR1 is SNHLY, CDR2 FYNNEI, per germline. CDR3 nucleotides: TGTGCCAGCAGTGTGCAGGTCAATCAGCCCCAGCATTTT. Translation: CASSVQVNQPQHF. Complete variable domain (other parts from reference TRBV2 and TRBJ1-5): EPEVTQTPSHQVTQMGQEVILRCVPISNHLYFYWYRQILGQKVEFLVSFYNNEISEKSEIFDDQFSVERPDGSNFTLKIRSTKLEDSAMYFCASSVQVNQPQHFGDGTRLSIL.

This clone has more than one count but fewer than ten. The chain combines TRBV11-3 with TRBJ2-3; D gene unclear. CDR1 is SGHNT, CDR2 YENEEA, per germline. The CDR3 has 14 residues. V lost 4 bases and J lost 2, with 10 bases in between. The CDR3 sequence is CASSWSLNTDTQYF. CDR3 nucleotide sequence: TGTGCCAGCAGCTGGAGCTTAAACACAGATACGCAGTATTTT.

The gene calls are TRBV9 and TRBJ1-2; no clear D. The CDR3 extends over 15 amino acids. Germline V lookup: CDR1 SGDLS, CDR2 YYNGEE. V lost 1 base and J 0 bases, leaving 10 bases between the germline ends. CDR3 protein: CASSVSPTANYGYTF. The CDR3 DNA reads TGTGCCAGCAGCGTATCCCCTACAGCTAACTATGGCTACACCTTC. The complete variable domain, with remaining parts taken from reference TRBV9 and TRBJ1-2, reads DSGVTQTPKHLITATGQRVTLRCSPRSGDLSVYWYQQSLDQGLQFLIQYYNGEERAKGNILERFSAQQFPDLHSELNLSSLELGDSALYFCASSVSPTANYGYTFGSGTRLTVV.